This entry describes one TCR beta chain. This entry is derived from a study of T cell changes during pregnancy in multiple sclerosis. The repertoire was sequenced with immunoSEQ multiplex PCR; TCRdb's copy has only in-frame clones and lacks some. Of about 40,000 clones listed, approximately 92% were seen once; the top ten hold 5% to 6.5%. CDR3 size: 15 residues. CDR1 and CDR2 from the germline V gene are PRHDT and FYEKMQ (reference sequence). Germline trimming cut 5 bases from V and 0 bases from J; bases unmatched to any gene: 6. This TCR came from a female donor with multiple sclerosis, enrolled in a pregnancy study. Sequences were derived from CD8+ T cells from peripheral blood mononuclear cells, sampled in the third trimester of pregnancy. This rearrangement joins TRBV13 to TRBJ2-7; 8 positions match TRBD1. CDR3 nucleotide sequence: TGTGCCAGCAGCCCGAAAGGACAGGGCTCCTACGAGCAGTACTTC. Its translation is CASSPKGQGSYEQYF.